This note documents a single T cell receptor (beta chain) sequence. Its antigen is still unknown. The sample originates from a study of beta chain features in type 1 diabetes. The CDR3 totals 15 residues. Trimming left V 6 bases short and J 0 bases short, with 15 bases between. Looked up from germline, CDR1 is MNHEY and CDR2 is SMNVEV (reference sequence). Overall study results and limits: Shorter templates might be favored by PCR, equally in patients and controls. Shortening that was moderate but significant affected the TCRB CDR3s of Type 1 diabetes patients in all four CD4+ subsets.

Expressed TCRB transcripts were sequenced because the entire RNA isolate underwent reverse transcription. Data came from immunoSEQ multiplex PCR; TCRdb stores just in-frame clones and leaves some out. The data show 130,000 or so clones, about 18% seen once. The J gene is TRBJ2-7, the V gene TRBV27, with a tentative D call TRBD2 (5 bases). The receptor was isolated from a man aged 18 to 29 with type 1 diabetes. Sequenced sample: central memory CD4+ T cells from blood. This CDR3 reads CASSIASRGSYEQYF. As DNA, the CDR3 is TGTGCCAGCAGCATAGCGTCCAGAGGCTCCTACGAGCAGTACTTC.